This paragraph covers one T cell receptor beta chain sequence. The target antigen is unknown. This entry is derived from a study of cytomegalovirus exposure and HLA in healthy donors. Study-level results: Researchers catalogued 160 or so TCR beta chains as cytomegalovirus-associated.

The J segment lost 3 bases and the V segment lost 6 bases, leaving 8 bases of the junction unmatched. This CDR3 is 15 amino acids long. CDR1 and CDR2 from the germline V gene are SGHRS and YFSETQ. The data were produced by immunoSEQ multiplex PCR, yet TCRdb's version contains in-frame clones alone and is incomplete. The sample carries approximately 220,000 clones, approximately 87% recorded once. The sequencing input was PBMCs. The clonotype comes from a man between 18 and 29 years old in good health and CMV-seronegative. The rearrangement links TRBV5-1 to TRBJ1-1, with 10 bases identical to TRBD1. The CDR3 sequence: CASTTFGQGDTEAFF. The CDR3 nucleotides are TGCGCCAGCACCACATTCGGACAGGGGGACACTGAAGCTTTCTTT. The full variable domain, completed using reference TRBV5-1 and TRBJ1-1, is KAGVTQTPRYLIKTRGQQVTLSCSPISGHRSVSWYQQTPGQGLQFLFEYFSETQRNKGNFPGRFSGRQFSNSRSEMNVSTLELGDSALYLCASTTFGQGDTEAFFGQGTRLTVV.